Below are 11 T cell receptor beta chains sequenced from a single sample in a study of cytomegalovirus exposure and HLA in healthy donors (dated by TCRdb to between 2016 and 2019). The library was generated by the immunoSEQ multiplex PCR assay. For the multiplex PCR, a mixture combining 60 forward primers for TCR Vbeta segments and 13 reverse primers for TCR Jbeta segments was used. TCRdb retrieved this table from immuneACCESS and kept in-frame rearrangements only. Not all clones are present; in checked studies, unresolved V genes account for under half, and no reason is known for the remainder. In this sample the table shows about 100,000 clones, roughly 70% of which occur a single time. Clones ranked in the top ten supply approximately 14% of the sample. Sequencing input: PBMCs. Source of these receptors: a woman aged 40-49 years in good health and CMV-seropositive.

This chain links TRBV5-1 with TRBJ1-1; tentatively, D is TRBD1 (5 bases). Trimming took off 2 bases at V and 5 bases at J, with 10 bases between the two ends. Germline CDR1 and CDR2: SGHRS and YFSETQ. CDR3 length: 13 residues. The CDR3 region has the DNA TGCGCCAGCAGCTTTACAAGGGGTACTGAAGCTTTCTTT. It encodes CASSFTRGTEAFF.

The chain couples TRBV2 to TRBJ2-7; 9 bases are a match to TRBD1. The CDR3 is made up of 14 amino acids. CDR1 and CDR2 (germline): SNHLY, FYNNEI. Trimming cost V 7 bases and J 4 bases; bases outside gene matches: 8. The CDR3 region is CASIPGQGLYEQYF. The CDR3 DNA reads TGTGCCAGCATTCCGGGACAGGGACTTTACGAGCAGTACTTC.

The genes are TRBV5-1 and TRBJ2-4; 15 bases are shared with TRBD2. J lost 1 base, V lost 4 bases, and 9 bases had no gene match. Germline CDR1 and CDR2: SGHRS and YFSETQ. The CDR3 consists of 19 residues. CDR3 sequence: CASSRGLAGGQIAKNIQYF. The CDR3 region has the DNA TGCGCCAGCAGCCGGGGACTAGCGGGGGGCCAGATCGCCAAAAACATTCAGTACTTC. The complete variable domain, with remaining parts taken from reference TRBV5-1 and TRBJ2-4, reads KAGVTQTPRYLIKTRGQQVTLSCSPISGHRSVSWYQQTPGQGLQFLFEYFSETQRNKGNFPGRFSGRQFSNSRSEMNVSTLELGDSALYLCASSRGLAGGQIAKNIQYFGAGTRLSVL.

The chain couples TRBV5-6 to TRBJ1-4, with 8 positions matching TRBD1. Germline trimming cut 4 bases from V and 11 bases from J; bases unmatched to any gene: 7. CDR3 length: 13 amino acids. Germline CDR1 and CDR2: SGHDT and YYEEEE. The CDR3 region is CASSPPPGGKLFF. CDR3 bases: TGTGCCAGCAGCCCCCCCCCAGGGGGCAAACTGTTTTTT.

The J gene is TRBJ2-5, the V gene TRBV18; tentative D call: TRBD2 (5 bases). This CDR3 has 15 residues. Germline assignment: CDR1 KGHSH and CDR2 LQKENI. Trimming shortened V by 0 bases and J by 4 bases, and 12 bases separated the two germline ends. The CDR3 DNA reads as TGTGCCAGCTCACCACCGCACGGGATGGGAGAGACCCAGTACTTC. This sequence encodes CASSPPHGMGETQYF.

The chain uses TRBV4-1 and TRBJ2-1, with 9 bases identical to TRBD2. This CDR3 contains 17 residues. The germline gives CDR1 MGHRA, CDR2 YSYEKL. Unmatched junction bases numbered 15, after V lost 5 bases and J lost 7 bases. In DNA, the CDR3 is TGCGCCAGCAGCAATCCTCCGGGACTAGCAGTCTCTAATGAGCAGTTCTTC. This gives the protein CASSNPPGLAVSNEQFF.

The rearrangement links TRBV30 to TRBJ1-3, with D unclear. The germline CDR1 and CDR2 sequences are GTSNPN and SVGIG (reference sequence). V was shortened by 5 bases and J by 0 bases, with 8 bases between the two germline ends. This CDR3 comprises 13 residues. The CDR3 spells CAWCRDSGNTIYF. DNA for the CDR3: TGTGCCTGGTGTCGGGACTCTGGAAACACCATATATTTT.

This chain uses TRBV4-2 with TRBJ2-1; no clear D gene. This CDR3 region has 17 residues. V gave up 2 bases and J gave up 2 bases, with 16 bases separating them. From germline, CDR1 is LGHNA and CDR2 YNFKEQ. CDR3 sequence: CASSQFIGEKPYNEQFF. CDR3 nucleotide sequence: TGTGCCAGCAGCCAATTCATCGGAGAAAAGCCCTACAATGAGCAGTTCTTC.

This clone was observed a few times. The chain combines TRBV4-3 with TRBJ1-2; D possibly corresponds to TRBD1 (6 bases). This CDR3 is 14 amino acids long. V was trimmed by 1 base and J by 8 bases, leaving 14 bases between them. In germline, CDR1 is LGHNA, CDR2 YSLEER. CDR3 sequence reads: CASSQARGSGGYTF. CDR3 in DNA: TGCGCCAGCAGCCAAGCGAGGGGGTCAGGCGGCTACACCTTC.

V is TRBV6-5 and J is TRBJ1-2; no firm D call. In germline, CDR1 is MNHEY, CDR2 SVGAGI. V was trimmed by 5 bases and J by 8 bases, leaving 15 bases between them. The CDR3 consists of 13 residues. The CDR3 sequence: CASSPGGRGGYTF. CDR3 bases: TGTGCCAGCAGTCCCGGTGGTAGAGGGGGCTACACCTTC.

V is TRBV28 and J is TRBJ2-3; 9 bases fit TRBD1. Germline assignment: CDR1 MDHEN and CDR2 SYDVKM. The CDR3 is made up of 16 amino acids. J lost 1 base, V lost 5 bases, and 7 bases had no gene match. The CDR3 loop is CASSTQQGAGTDTQYF. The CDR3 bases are TGTGCCAGCAGTACTCAACAGGGGGCCGGCACAGATACGCAGTATTTT. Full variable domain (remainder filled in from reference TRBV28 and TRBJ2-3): DVKVTQSSRYLVKRTGEKVFLECVQDMDHENMFWYRQDPGLGLRLIYFSYDVKMKEKGDIPEGYSVSREKKERFSLILESASTNQTSMYLCASSTQQGAGTDTQYFGPGTRLTVL.